This entry lists 17 T cell receptor beta chains sequenced from one sample in a study of post-analysis software for immune sequencing data. The TCR beta cDNA libraries carried unique molecular identifiers. Each CDR3 protein is one row after TCRdb ran MiXCR on the PCR reads. The top ten hold about 0.5% of the sample, which has over 700,000 distinct CDR3 sequences, about 32% seen once. The study, taken as a whole, reports: There were a handful of TRBV segments more frequent in patients than controls, and TRBV5-6, TRBV5-1 and TRBV20-1 were among them.

These TCRs are of unknown antigen specificity. The sample taken for sequencing was blood. These TCRs come from a girl aged 5-17 years with multiple sclerosis.

This clonotype has more than one count but fewer than ten. The V and J genes are TRBV5-1 and TRBJ1-5; D gene unclear. V dropped 4 bases and J dropped 0 bases, with 14 bases sitting between them. Germline V gives CDR1 SGHRS, CDR2 YFSETQ. The CDR3 spans 16 residues. CDR3 amino acids: CASSPSGQFSNQPQHF. The CDR3 DNA sequence: TGCGCCAGCAGCCCATCGGGCCAATTTAGCAATCAGCCCCAGCATTTT.

CDR3: CASSQESLAGHHEQYF. CDR3 DNA sequence: TGTGCCAGCAGCCAAGAATCACTAGCGGGACACCACGAGCAGTACTTC. V and J are TRBV3-1 and TRBJ2-7, with 10 positions matching TRBD2. The CDR3 covers 16 residues. V lost 0 bases and J lost 5; bases outside the gene matches: 7. Germline CDR1 and CDR2: LGHDT and YNNKEL (reference sequence).

Details on this clonotype: The final CDR3 position lacks the conserved phenylalanine or tryptophan, pointing to a likely read error. Here the CDR3 reads CASRVTGTSVNEQFV. The CDR3 DNA reads TGTGCCAGCAGGGTTACCGGGACTAGCGTCAATGAGCAGTTCGTC. The V call is TRBV7-2, the J call TRBJ2-1; 10 bases line up with TRBD2. The length of the CDR3 is 15 residues. In germline, CDR1 is SGHTA, CDR2 FQGNSA. The junction had 8 bases not matched to a gene; V was cut back by 6 bases and J by 6 bases.

This clonotype was observed at least ten times. The chain employs TRBV10-3 and TRBJ2-1; D gene unclear. Trimming cost V 2 bases and J 5 bases, with 4 bases left between them. CDR3 length: 12 amino acids. Germline-derived CDR1 and CDR2 are ENHRY and SYGVKD. The CDR3 protein is CAISEGHNEQFF. The CDR3 bases are TGTGCCATCAGTGAGGGCCACAATGAGCAGTTCTTC.

The chain combines TRBV7-2 with TRBJ1-2; no definite D call. Deletions cut 4 bases from V and 0 bases from J, with 12 bases between. Germline V lookup: CDR1 SGHTA, CDR2 FQGNSA. The CDR3 spans 15 residues. The CDR3 region is CASSSTRTPNYGYTF. As DNA, the CDR3 is TGTGCCAGCAGCTCCACACGGACGCCTAACTATGGCTACACCTTC.

The chain uses TRBV20-1 and TRBJ2-1; 15 bases are shared with TRBD2. Germline CDR1 DFQATT, CDR2 SNEGSKA (reference sequence). The CDR3 sequence is 18 residues long. The ends lost 6 bases at V and 0 bases at J; junction bases unmatched: 9. The DNA of the CDR3 is TGCAGTGCCTGGACTAGCGGGAGGGCAGGGAGCTCCTACAATGAGCAGTTCTTC. Protein product: CSAWTSGRAGSSYNEQFF.

The chain combines TRBV3-1 with TRBJ2-7, with D tentatively TRBD2 (5 bases). Between the trimmed V and J ends, which lost 7 bases and 6 bases, there was a span of 28 bases. This CDR3 contains 17 residues. Germline V lookup: CDR1 LGHDT, CDR2 YNNKEL (reference sequence). CDR3 amino acids: CASTPWGVDYPAGEQYF. Written as DNA, the CDR3 is TGTGCCAGCACCCCTTGGGGAGTAGATTACCCGGCGGGCGAGCAGTACTTC.

The chain is built from TRBV5-1 and TRBJ2-1, with 9 bases aligning to TRBD2. Germline CDR1 is SGHRS and CDR2 is YFSETQ. The CDR3 consists of 14 residues. The V and J ends lost 3 bases and 8 bases, in that order; junction bases with no gene match: 6. Here the CDR3 DNA reads TGCGCCAGCAGCTCGCTAGCGGGGCGGGATGAGCAGTTCTTC. It specifies CASSSLAGRDEQFF.

This clonotype was found a few times. One junction end does not reproduce the germline sequence, and a read error may be involved. The chain has TRBV24-1 and TRBJ1-1, with TRBD1 matching 9 bases. The germline CDR1 and CDR2 sequences are KGHDR and SFDVKD. The CDR3 is 14 residues long. The CDR3 reads CTTASGQGFTEAFF. CDR3 coding DNA: TGTACCACCGCTTCGGGACAGGGTTTTACTGAAGCTTTCTTT.

This clonotype was picked up a small number of times. The chain has TRBV10-3 and TRBJ2-1; 13 nucleotides align to TRBD2. Germline CDR1 is ENHRY and CDR2 is SYGVKD. V lost 0 bases, J lost 10 bases, and 9 bases stayed unmatched. There are 17 residues in the CDR3. Here the CDR3 reads CAISESTTSGRMREQFF. The CDR3 DNA sequence: TGTGCCATCAGTGAGTCTACGACTAGCGGGAGGATGCGGGAGCAGTTCTTC.

This clonotype occurred a few times. CDR3 bases: TGTGCCAGCAGCTTAGTAATGGGGAATCAGCCCCAGCATTTT. It codes for CASSLVMGNQPQHF. V and J are TRBV7-2 and TRBJ1-5; D gene ambiguous. The V and J ends lost 1 base and 4 bases respectively, with 8 bases between them. Germline V lookup: CDR1 SGHTA, CDR2 FQGNSA. This CDR3 region has 14 residues.

The sample holds a few counts of this clonotype. The chain employs TRBV9 and TRBJ2-1, with TRBD2 matching 8 bases. The germline CDR1 and CDR2 sequences are SGDLS and YYNGEE. J lost 7 bases, V lost 4 bases, and 13 bases had no gene match. This CDR3 contains 16 residues. CDR3 amino acids: CASSPDASGGHNEQFF. CDR3 DNA: TGTGCCAGCAGCCCCGACGCCTCGGGGGGGCATAATGAGCAGTTCTTC.

The CDR3 bases are TGTGCCAACAGGACCCCCGGCAGCTATGGCTACACCTTC. This translates into CANRTPGSYGYTF. The J gene is TRBJ1-2, the V gene TRBV28, with D maybe TRBD1 (5 bases). The V and J ends lost 10 bases and 4 bases respectively, with 16 bases between them. The CDR3 totals 13 residues. Germline V CDR1 and CDR2: MDHEN, SYDVKM.

In its sample, this clonotype was seen a few times. The rearrangement links TRBV5-5 to TRBJ2-7; D unclear. The CDR3 is 14 amino acids. CDR1 SGHKS and CDR2 YYEKEE come from the germline V gene (reference sequence). Trimming cost V 0 bases and J 4 bases, with 11 bases left between them. Written as DNA, the CDR3 is TGTGCCAGCAGCTTGGAGGTGTTCGGTTACGAGCAGTACTTC. Translated: CASSLEVFGYEQYF.

This clonotype was observed many times. The V gene is TRBV24-1, the J gene TRBJ2-3, with a possible D match to TRBD2 (6 bases). Germline V gives CDR1 KGHDR, CDR2 SFDVKD. CDR3 length: 15 residues. V was clipped by 4 bases and J by 10 bases, with 20 bases between them. The chain's CDR3 is CATSDRLTAGDSQYF. For the CDR3, the DNA is TGTGCCACCAGTGACCGGTTGACGGCCGGGGACTCGCAGTATTTT.

The rearrangement uses TRBV6-2 or TRBV6-3 and TRBJ2-4; D perhaps matches TRBD1 (8 bases). Germline assignment: CDR1 MNHEY and CDR2 SVGEGT. V was clipped by 6 bases and J by 3 bases, with 18 bases between them. The CDR3 extends over 16 amino acids. CDR3 loop: CASSTDRGGGKNIQYF. The CDR3 DNA reads TGTGCCAGCAGCACAGACAGGGGAGGGGGCAAAAACATTCAGTACTTC.

This clonotype was seen more than once but under ten times. CDR3 DNA: TGCAGTGCCCCCAAGCCAGCTAACTATGGCTACACCTTC. This codes for CSAPKPANYGYTF. The chain combines TRBV20-1 with TRBJ1-2; D is uncertain. The CDR3 sequence is 13 residues long. V dropped 6 bases and J dropped 0 bases, with 11 bases sitting between them. Germline lookup yields CDR1 DFQATT and CDR2 SNEGSKA (reference sequence).